The rows below give T cell receptor beta chains drawn from one sample of a study of a mutant IDH1 vaccine in newly diagnosed glioma. No antigen has been assigned to these receptors. The repertoire was sequenced with immunoSEQ multiplex PCR; TCRdb's copy has only in-frame clones and lacks some. The table includes 32,000 or so clones, 75% to 90% detected once. The specimen was peripheral blood mononuclear cells (PBMCs), collected from a glioma patient whose treatment included an IDH1 peptide vaccine. Receptors were obtained from a woman between 40 and 50 years old with glioma. Some clones in this sample may be carry-over from other donors' samples. Both conserved end residues are part of each CDR3. D genes are given only for firm matches. Clone size appears in some rows only: once, few, many, or a class for an expanded clone.

J: TRBJ1-5; D: TRBD1; size: -; V: TRBV7-8; CDR3: CASSLNAGGNQPQHF; DNA: TGTGCCAGCAGCTTAAATGCAGGGGGAAATCAGCCCCAGCATTTT
J: TRBJ2-7; D: TRBD2; size: once; V: TRBV5-4; CDR3: CASSRTSGSSYEQYF; DNA: TGTGCCAGCAGCCGGACTAGCGGGAGCTCCTACGAGCAGTACTTC
J: TRBJ1-2; D: TRBD1; size: -; V: TRBV7-2; CDR3: CASSFPPGTGNYGYTF; DNA: TGTGCCAGCAGCTTCCCCCCCGGGACAGGGAACTATGGCTACACCTTC
J: TRBJ1-1; D: -; size: -; V: TRBV27; CDR3: CASYRWAGVSNTEAFF; DNA: TGTGCCAGCTACAGGTGGGCAGGGGTCTCCAACACTGAAGCTTTCTTT
J: TRBJ1-1; D: -; size: -; V: TRBV5-1; CDR3: CASSPLQGNTEAFF; DNA: TGCGCCAGCAGCCCACTACAGGGAAACACTGAAGCTTTCTTT
J: TRBJ1-1; D: -; size: -; V: TRBV2; CDR3: CASSEGRGYLNTEAFF; DNA: TGTGCCAGCAGTGAGGGTAGGGGTTATCTGAACACTGAAGCTTTCTTT
J: TRBJ1-5; D: -; size: -; V: TRBV19; CDR3: CASSMGQRKQPQHF; DNA: TGTGCCAGTAGTATGGGACAAAGGAAGCAGCCCCAGCATTTT
J: TRBJ1-3; D: -; size: -; V: TRBV7-2; CDR3: CASTRKSTNSGNTIYF; DNA: TGTGCCAGCACGAGAAAGTCCACGAACTCTGGAAACACCATATATTTT
J: TRBJ1-1; D: TRBD1; size: -; V: TRBV10-3; CDR3: CAIAPITGTGGAPGTEAFF; DNA: TGTGCCATCGCTCCGATAACCGGGACAGGGGGCGCCCCGGGCACTGAAGCTTTCTTT
J: TRBJ2-5; D: TRBD2; size: -; V: TRBV5-4; CDR3: CASSVPGTSLETQYF; DNA: TGTGCCAGCAGCGTCCCCGGGACTAGCCTCGAGACCCAGTACTTC
J: TRBJ1-6; D: -; size: -; V: TRBV11-2; CDR3: CASSFPLEYNSPLHF; DNA: TGTGCCAGCAGCTTTCCTCTGGAGTATAATTCACCCCTCCACTTT
J: TRBJ2-5; D: TRBD2; size: few; V: TRBV19; CDR3: CATSSSGGETQYF; DNA: TGTGCCACCTCGTCCAGCGGGGGAGAGACCCAGTACTTC
J: TRBJ2-7; D: TRBD2; size: -; V: TRBV7-2; CDR3: CASSPRLAPYEQYF; DNA: TGTGCCAGCAGCCCACGACTAGCGCCCTACGAGCAGTACTTC
J: TRBJ1-5; D: -; size: once; V: TRBV19; CDR3: CATTEGGKYQPQHF; DNA: TGTGCCACTACCGAGGGGGGGAAGTATCAGCCCCAGCATTTT
J: TRBJ2-5; D: TRBD1; size: -; V: TRBV7-2; CDR3: CASSKQGAETQYF; DNA: TGTGCCAGCAGTAAACAGGGGGCAGAGACCCAGTACTTC
J: TRBJ1-6; D: TRBD1; size: -; V: TRBV9; CDR3: CASSGPQGARSPLHF; DNA: TGTGCCAGCAGCGGACCTCAGGGGGCAAGGTCACCCCTCCACTTT
J: TRBJ1-6; D: TRBD1; size: -; V: TRBV6-1; CDR3: CASSVMGQGDSPLHF; DNA: TGTGCCAGCAGCGTAATGGGACAGGGGGATTCACCCCTCCACTTT
J: TRBJ1-6; D: TRBD1; size: -; V: TRBV6-5; CDR3: CASSPPGQGNSPLHF; DNA: TGTGCCAGCTCCCCACCGGGACAGGGAAATTCACCCCTCCACTTT
J: TRBJ1-5; D: -; size: -; V: TRBV9; CDR3: CASSVDPQNQPQHF; DNA: TGTGCCAGCAGCGTCGACCCTCAAAATCAGCCCCAGCATTTT
J: TRBJ2-5; D: TRBD2; size: few; V: TRBV15; CDR3: CATSRVLAGGETQYF; DNA: TGTGCCACCAGCAGAGTTCTAGCGGGGGGGGAGACCCAGTACTTC
J: TRBJ1-2; D: -; size: -; V: TRBV25-1; CDR3: CASSSRTPVGGYTF; DNA: TGTGCCAGCTCGTCTCGGACACCAGTCGGGGGCTACACCTTC
J: TRBJ2-1; D: -; size: -; V: TRBV4-3; CDR3: CASSQDRVDEQFF; DNA: TGCGCCAGCAGCCAAGACAGGGTAGATGAGCAGTTCTTC
J: TRBJ2-7; D: TRBD1; size: -; V: TRBV28; CDR3: CASTTGGPYEQYF; DNA: TGTGCCAGCACCACAGGGGGCCCCTACGAGCAGTACTTC
J: TRBJ1-5; D: -; size: -; V: TRBV4-3; CDR3: CASSLAVSNQPQHF; DNA: TGCGCCAGCAGTCTGGCTGTTAGCAATCAGCCCCAGCATTTT
J: TRBJ1-3; D: -; size: -; V: TRBV7-9; CDR3: CASSLGGGDGNTIYF; DNA: TGTGCCAGCAGCTTAGGGGGCGGGGACGGCAACACCATATATTTT
J: TRBJ1-1; D: -; size: once; V: TRBV27; CDR3: CASSSIMNTEAFF; DNA: TGTGCCAGCAGTTCAATCATGAACACTGAAGCTTTCTTT
J: TRBJ1-2; D: -; size: -; V: TRBV18; CDR3: CASSSDTSGFSGYTF; DNA: TGTGCCAGCTCATCCGATACATCAGGTTTTTCTGGCTACACCTTC
J: TRBJ2-1; D: -; size: -; V: TRBV5-6; CDR3: CASSPADTYNEQFF; DNA: TGTGCCAGCAGCCCGGCGGACACCTACAATGAGCAGTTCTTC
J: TRBJ2-7; D: -; size: -; V: TRBV11-1; CDR3: CASSLSRVTYEQYF; DNA: TGTGCCAGCAGCTTATCCCGGGTGACCTACGAGCAGTACTTC
J: TRBJ2-4; D: -; size: once; V: TRBV11-1; CDR3: CASSLDSHLAKNIQYF; DNA: TGTGCCAGCAGCTTAGACAGTCATCTAGCCAAAAACATTCAGTACTTC
J: TRBJ1-6; D: -; size: -; V: TRBV27; CDR3: CASSRPGLNSPLHF; DNA: TGTGCCAGCAGTCGACCGGGCCTAAATTCACCCCTCCACTTT
J: TRBJ1-1; D: -; size: -; V: TRBV7-9; CDR3: CASTSGARNTEAFF; DNA: TGTGCCAGCACCTCAGGGGCTAGGAACACTGAAGCTTTCTTT
J: TRBJ2-2; D: -; size: -; V: TRBV9; CDR3: CASSVKGGGGELFF; DNA: TGTGCCAGCAGCGTCAAGGGCGGTGGCGGGGAGCTGTTTTTT
J: TRBJ2-7; D: -; size: -; V: TRBV10-3; CDR3: CAIAVGALSSYEQYF; DNA: TGTGCCATTGCGGTGGGGGCACTGAGTTCCTACGAGCAGTACTTC
J: TRBJ2-2; D: TRBD2; size: -; V: TRBV7-7; CDR3: CASSLRLAGDTGELFF; DNA: TGTGCTAGCAGCCTCCGACTAGCGGGAGACACCGGGGAGCTGTTTTTT
J: TRBJ1-2; D: -; size: -; V: TRBV6-6; CDR3: CASSYSAIAGGYTF; DNA: TGTGCCAGCAGTTACTCGGCGATAGCAGGCGGCTACACCTTC
J: TRBJ2-2; D: TRBD2; size: once; V: TRBV9; CDR3: CASSEARRGRGDAGELFF; DNA: TGTGCCAGCAGCGAAGCCCGGCGCGGGAGGGGTGACGCCGGGGAGCTGTTTTTT
J: TRBJ2-1; D: -; size: -; V: TRBV5-6; CDR3: CASSPTQNEQFF; DNA: TGTGCCAGCAGCCCCACACAGAATGAGCAGTTCTTC
J: TRBJ1-2; D: -; size: -; V: TRBV28; CDR3: CASSFETNYGYTF; DNA: TGTGCCAGCAGTTTCGAGACGAACTATGGCTACACCTTC
J: TRBJ2-3; D: -; size: -; V: TRBV4-1; CDR3: CASSQPLGVWDTQYF; DNA: TGCGCCAGCAGCCAACCGCTGGGAGTCTGGGATACGCAGTATTTT
J: TRBJ2-5; D: -; size: -; V: TRBV11-3; CDR3: CASSSGMGNQETQYF; DNA: TGTGCCAGCAGCTCAGGAATGGGGAACCAAGAGACCCAGTACTTC
J: TRBJ1-5; D: -; size: -; V: TRBV29-1; CDR3: CSVGGGNQPQHF; DNA: TGCAGCGTTGGAGGGGGCAATCAGCCCCAGCATTTT
J: TRBJ2-5; D: -; size: -; V: TRBV15; CDR3: CATSRDVRAGEQYF; DNA: TGTGCCACCAGCAGAGATGTAAGGGCCGGGGAGCAGTACTTC
J: TRBJ1-2; D: -; size: once; V: TRBV19; CDR3: CASTVGRSYGYTF; DNA: TGTGCCAGTACCGTCGGCCGCTCATATGGCTACACCTTC
J: TRBJ2-7; D: TRBD2; size: -; V: TRBV5-1; CDR3: CASSGTSGTYEQYF; DNA: TGCGCCAGCAGTGGGACTAGCGGAACCTACGAGCAGTACTTC
J: TRBJ2-5; D: TRBD2; size: -; V: TRBV5-4; CDR3: CASSVAGGGQETQYF; DNA: TGTGCCAGCAGCGTAGCGGGGGGGGGCCAAGAGACCCAGTACTTC
J: TRBJ1-2; D: TRBD1; size: few; V: TRBV4-3; CDR3: CASSQDYRGGYGYTF; DNA: TGCGCCAGCAGCCAAGACTACAGGGGTGGCTATGGCTACACCTTC
J: TRBJ1-1; D: TRBD1; size: -; V: TRBV5-1; CDR3: CASSLGQGGSRAEAFF; DNA: TGCGCCAGCAGCTTGGGACAGGGGGGCTCAAGGGCTGAAGCTTTCTTT
J: TRBJ2-5; D: TRBD1; size: -; V: TRBV20-1; CDR3: CSARGRETQYF; DNA: TGCAGTGCGAGGGGGCGAGAGACCCAGTACTTC
J: TRBJ2-7; D: TRBD1; size: -; V: TRBV5-1; CDR3: CASSLVQGVEQYF; DNA: TGCGCCAGCAGCTTAGTACAGGGGGTCGAGCAGTACTTC
J: TRBJ2-6; D: -; size: -; V: TRBV5-3; CDR3: CARSGRDGPSGANVLTF; DNA: TGTGCCAGAAGCGGCCGGGACGGGCCCTCTGGGGCCAACGTCCTGACTTTC
J: TRBJ1-2; D: TRBD1; size: -; V: TRBV19; CDR3: CASSANRDRGSGYTF; DNA: TGTGCCAGTAGTGCCAACCGGGACAGGGGCTCTGGCTACACCTTC
J: TRBJ2-5; D: -; size: -; V: TRBV7-9; CDR3: CASRRGWGEETQYF; DNA: TGTGCCAGCAGGCGGGGATGGGGAGAAGAGACCCAGTACTTC
J: TRBJ1-1; D: -; size: -; V: TRBV2; CDR3: CASRLTEAFF; DNA: TGTGCCAGCAGGCTTACTGAAGCTTTCTTT
J: TRBJ2-2; D: TRBD1; size: once; V: TRBV5-8; CDR3: CASSLGLGQSYTGELFF; DNA: TGTGCCAGCAGCCTGGGGTTGGGACAGAGTTACACCGGGGAGCTGTTTTTT
J: TRBJ1-4; D: -; size: -; V: TRBV5-6; CDR3: CASSTTGPGNEKLFF; DNA: TGTGCCAGCAGCACTACAGGGCCGGGCAATGAAAAACTGTTTTTT
J: TRBJ1-5; D: -; size: -; V: TRBV23-1; CDR3: CASSPPLTTYQPQHF; DNA: TGCGCCAGCAGTCCTCCCCTAACGACCTATCAGCCCCAGCATTTT
J: TRBJ1-4; D: -; size: -; V: TRBV7-8; CDR3: CASSLGASAGVPNEKLFF; DNA: TGTGCCAGCAGCTTAGGGGCATCCGCGGGGGTACCTAATGAAAAACTGTTTTTT
J: TRBJ2-1; D: -; size: -; V: TRBV5-4; CDR3: CASSLIQDRENEQFF; DNA: TGTGCCAGCAGCTTAATTCAAGATAGGGAGAATGAGCAGTTCTTC